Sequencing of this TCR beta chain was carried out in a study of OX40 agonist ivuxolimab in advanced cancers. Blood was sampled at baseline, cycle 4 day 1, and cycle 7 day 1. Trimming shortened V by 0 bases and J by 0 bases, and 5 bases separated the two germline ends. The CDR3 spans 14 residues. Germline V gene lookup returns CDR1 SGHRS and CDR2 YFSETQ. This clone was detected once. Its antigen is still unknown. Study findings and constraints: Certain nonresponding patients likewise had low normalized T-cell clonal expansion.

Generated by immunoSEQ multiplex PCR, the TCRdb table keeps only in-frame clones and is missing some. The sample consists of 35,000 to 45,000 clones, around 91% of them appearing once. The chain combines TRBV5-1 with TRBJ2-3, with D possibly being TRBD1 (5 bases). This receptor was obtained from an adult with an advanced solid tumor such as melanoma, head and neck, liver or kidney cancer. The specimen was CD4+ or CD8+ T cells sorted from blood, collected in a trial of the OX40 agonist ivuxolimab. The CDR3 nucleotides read TGCGCCAGCAGCTTGGACAGGAGCACAGATACGCAGTATTTT. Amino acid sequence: CASSLDRSTDTQYF.